This T cell receptor beta chain was profiled in a study of identical twins. Whole-study findings and limits: Possibly, invariant MAIT and iNKT cells partly confounded zero-insertion analyses.

TCRdb redid the calling of the 5' RACE reads with MiXCR, one entry per CDR3 protein. The table lists fewer than 800,000 distinct CDR3 sequences, just over 7% of them singletons. Germline loops: CDR1 SGHRS, CDR2 YFSETQ. This CDR3 spans 16 amino acids. The V end lost 4 bases, the J end lost 3 bases, and 19 bases lay between the germline ends. Healthy Caucasian individuals made up all the donors. Comment on this clonotype: Its target is unknown.

These data also featured in a second study, about yellow fever vaccine responses in identical twins.

Specimen: PBMCs. This sequence originates from a woman aged 18-29 years in good health. The chain recombines TRBV5-1 with TRBJ2-5; D perhaps matches TRBD2 (6 bases). DNA for the CDR3: TGCGCCAGCAGCCGTGGTGCGGGACCAGGGAAAGAGACCCAGTACTTC. As protein: CASSRGAGPGKETQYF.